These 7 T cell receptor beta chains share one sample of origin, sequenced in a study of blood T cells in healthy people across ages. Through a sample-barcoded 5' primer and a J-beta primer mix, a second PCR was run for roughly 7 to 12 cycles. TCRdb reanalysed the 5' RACE reads using MiXCR and keeps one entry per CDR3 protein. The sample holds about 1 million distinct CDR3 sequences, 40% to 50% seen once. Material for sequencing was blood. The receptors derive from a woman aged 60 to 75 in good health.

This chain uses TRBV21-1 with TRBJ2-1; the D segment call TRBD2 is taken from the table without a DNA check. TRBV21-1 is noted as a pseudogene. The CDR3 extends over 17 amino acids. The CDR3 region has the DNA TGTGCCAGCAGCAAAGTTTCCGGGACTAGCTCCCACAATGAGCAGTTCTTC. Protein sequence: CASSKVSGTSSHNEQFF.

The V and J genes are TRBV20-1 and TRBJ2-1; 7 bases match TRBD2. V was pared by 4 bases and J by 2 bases, with 8 bases of the junction left unmatched. CDR1 is DFQATT, CDR2 SNEGSKA, per germline (reference sequence). The length of the CDR3 is 15 residues. The CDR3 DNA is TGCAGTGCTATAGGACGGACTAGACCCTACAATGAGCAGTTCTTC. Translating gives CSAIGRTRPYNEQFF.

V usage is TRBV28 and J usage is TRBJ2-1, with 9 bases that match TRBD1. The V gene's germline CDR1 is MDHEN and CDR2 SYDVKM. The V and J ends lost 6 bases and 7 bases, in that order; junction bases with no gene match: 7. This CDR3 is built from 14 residues. The CDR3 bases are TGTGCCAGCAGGGAACAGGGGGCGGGTAATGAGCAGTTCTTC. Protein: CASREQGAGNEQFF.

The V call is TRBV9, the J call TRBJ2-4; weak D call: TRBD2 (7 bases). The CDR3 is 15 residues long. V shed 0 bases and J shed 8 bases, with 15 bases lying between them. Germline-derived CDR1 and CDR2 are SGDLS and YYNGEE. CDR3 sequence: CASSVAGGGWDIQYF. The CDR3 DNA sequence: TGTGCCAGCAGCGTAGCGGGGGGCGGGTGGGACATTCAGTACTTC.

The chain couples TRBV12-3 or TRBV12-4 to TRBJ2-7; no reliable D call. V was trimmed by 2 bases and J by 3 bases, leaving 5 bases between them. The CDR3 consists of 12 residues. The CDR3 DNA follows: TGTGCCAGCAGTTTACAAGTCTACGAGCAGTACTTC. This encodes CASSLQVYEQYF.

The rearrangement links TRBV4-1 to TRBJ2-3, with TRBD2 as a possible D gene (7 bases). The CDR3 covers 15 residues. The ends were cut back, 1 base at V and 4 bases at J, with 12 bases in the middle. Germline lookup yields CDR1 MGHRA and CDR2 YSYEKL. The CDR3 nucleotides read TGCGCCAGCAGCCAAGCGGGGGGCTGGTCAGATACGCAGTATTTT. Protein product: CASSQAGGWSDTQYF.

This clonotype was detected only once. The chain uses TRBV6-1 and TRBJ2-1; D possibly matches TRBD1 or TRBD2 (5 bases each). This CDR3 contains 17 residues. Germline V CDR1 and CDR2: MNHNS, SASEGT. Trimming shortened V by 1 base and J by 2 bases, and 15 bases separated the two germline ends. CDR3 nucleotides: TGTGCCAGCAGTGAAGGTTGGGGACCAACGACCTACAATGAGCAGTTCTTC. Residues: CASSEGWGPTTYNEQFF.